Reported below is one T cell receptor (beta chain). This sample is part of a study of control samples from healthy donors and cancer patients. Assay: immunoSEQ multiplex PCR; the TCRdb copy retains only in-frame clones and omits some. There are approximately 110,000 clones in the sample; roughly nine tenths occur only once, and less than 9% lies in the top ten. The CDR3 has 15 amino acids. CDR1 and CDR2 from the germline V gene are LNHDA and SQIVND (reference sequence). The V segment lost 7 bases and the J segment 4 bases; nucleotides outside the gene matches: 10. The sample comprised blood. This clonotype originated in a woman younger than 35 in good health. V and J are TRBV19 and TRBJ2-3, with 8 bases identical to TRBD2. CDR3 DNA sequence: TGTGCCAGTACCATAGAAGCGGGAGTCCCAGATACGCAGTATTTT. It encodes CASTIEAGVPDTQYF.